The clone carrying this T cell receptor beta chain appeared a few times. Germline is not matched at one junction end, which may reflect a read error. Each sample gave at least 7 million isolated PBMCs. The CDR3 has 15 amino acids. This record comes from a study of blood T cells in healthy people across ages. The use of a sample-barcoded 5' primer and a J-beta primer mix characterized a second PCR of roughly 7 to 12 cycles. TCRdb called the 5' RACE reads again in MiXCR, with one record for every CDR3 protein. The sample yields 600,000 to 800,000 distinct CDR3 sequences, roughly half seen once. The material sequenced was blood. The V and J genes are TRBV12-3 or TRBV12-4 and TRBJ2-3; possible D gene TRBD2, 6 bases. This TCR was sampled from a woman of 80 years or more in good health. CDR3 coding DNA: TGTGCCAGCAGTTTAAGAGGAGGGGAGGCAGATGCGCAGTATTTT. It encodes CASSLRGGEADAQYF.